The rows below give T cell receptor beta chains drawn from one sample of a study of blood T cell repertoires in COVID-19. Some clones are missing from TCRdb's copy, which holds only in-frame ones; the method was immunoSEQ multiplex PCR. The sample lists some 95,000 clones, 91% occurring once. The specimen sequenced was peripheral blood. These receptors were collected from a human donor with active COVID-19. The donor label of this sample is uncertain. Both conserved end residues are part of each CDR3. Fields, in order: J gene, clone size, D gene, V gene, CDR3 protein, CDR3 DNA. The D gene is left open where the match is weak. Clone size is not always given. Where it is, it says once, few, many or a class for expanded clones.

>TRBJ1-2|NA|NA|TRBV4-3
CASSHGQGLNYGYTF
TGCGCCAGCAGCCATGGGCAGGGCTTAAACTATGGCTACACCTTC
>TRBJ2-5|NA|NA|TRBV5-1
CASSLGLGRETQYF
TGCGCCAGCAGCTTGGGACTAGGTCGAGAGACCCAGTACTTC
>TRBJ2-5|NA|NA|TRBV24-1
CAPRGWYQETQYF
TGTGCCCCGCGCGGGTGGTACCAAGAGACCCAGTACTTC
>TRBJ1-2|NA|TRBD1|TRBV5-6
CASSLARGRANYGYTF
TGTGCCAGCAGCTTGGCCAGGGGGAGAGCTAACTATGGCTACACCTTC
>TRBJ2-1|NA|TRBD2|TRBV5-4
CASTLQVGGNNEQFF
TGTGCCAGCACCCTCCAGGTGGGGGGGAACAATGAGCAGTTCTTC
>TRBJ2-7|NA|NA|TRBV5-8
CASSIALQYF
TGTGCCAGCAGCATAGCCCTGCAGTACTTC
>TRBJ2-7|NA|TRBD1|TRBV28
CASSPGTGRGSYEQYF
TGTGCCAGCAGCCCCGGGACAGGGAGGGGATCCTACGAGCAGTACTTC
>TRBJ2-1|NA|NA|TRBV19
CASSRGDSNEQFF
TGTGCCAGTAGTAGAGGGGACTCCAATGAGCAGTTCTTC
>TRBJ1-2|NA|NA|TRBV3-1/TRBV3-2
CASSQVGDFYGYTF
TGTGCCAGCAGCCAGGTCGGGGATTTCTATGGCTACACCTTC
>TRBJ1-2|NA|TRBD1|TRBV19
CASREPGQALLNTF
TGTGCCAGTAGAGAACCGGGACAGGCCCTACTTAACACCTTC
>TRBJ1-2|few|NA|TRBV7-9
CASSSASRGYTF
TGTGCCAGCAGCTCAGCGAGTCGTGGCTACACCTTC
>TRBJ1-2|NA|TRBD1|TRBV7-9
CASSLAAQGAYGYTF
TGTGCCAGCAGCTTAGCCGCCCAGGGGGCCTATGGCTACACCTTC
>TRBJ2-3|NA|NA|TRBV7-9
CASSLNPGRRASTDTQYF
TGTGCCAGCAGCTTAAATCCGGGGAGGCGTGCTAGCACAGATACGCAGTATTTT
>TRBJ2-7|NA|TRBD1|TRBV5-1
CASSLWTGSSYEQYF
TGCGCCAGCAGCTTATGGACAGGGAGCTCCTACGAGCAGTACTTC
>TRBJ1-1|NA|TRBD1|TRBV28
CASSLKTRTGRDTEAFF
TGTGCCAGCAGTCTGAAGACCCGGACAGGCCGCGACACTGAAGCTTTCTTT
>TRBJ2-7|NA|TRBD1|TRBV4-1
CASSQAGQGREQYF
TGCGCCAGCAGCCAGGCCGGACAGGGCCGCGAGCAGTACTTC
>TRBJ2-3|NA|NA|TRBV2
CASSGQWDTQYF
TGTGCCAGCAGTGGACAGTGGGATACGCAGTATTTT
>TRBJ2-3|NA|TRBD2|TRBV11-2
CASSYDYRLLAGGPGTDTQYF
TGTGCCAGCAGTTACGACTACCGGCTTCTAGCGGGGGGGCCGGGCACAGATACGCAGTATTTT